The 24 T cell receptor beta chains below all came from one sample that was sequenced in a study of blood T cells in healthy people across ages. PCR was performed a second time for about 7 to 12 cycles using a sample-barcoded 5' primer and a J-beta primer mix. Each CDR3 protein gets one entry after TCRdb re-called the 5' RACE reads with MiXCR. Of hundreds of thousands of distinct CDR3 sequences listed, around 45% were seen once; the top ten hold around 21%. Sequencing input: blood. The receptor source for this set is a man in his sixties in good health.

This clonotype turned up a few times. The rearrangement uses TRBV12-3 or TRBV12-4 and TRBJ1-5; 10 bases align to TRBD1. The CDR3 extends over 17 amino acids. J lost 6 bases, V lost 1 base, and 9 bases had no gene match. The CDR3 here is CASSLGPDRGGSQPQHF. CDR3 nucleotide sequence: TGTGCCAGCAGTTTAGGGCCGGACAGGGGGGGGAGTCAGCCCCAGCATTTT.

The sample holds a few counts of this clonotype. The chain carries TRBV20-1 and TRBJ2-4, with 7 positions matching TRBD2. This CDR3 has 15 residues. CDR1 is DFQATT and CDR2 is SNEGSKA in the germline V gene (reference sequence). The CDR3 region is CSATTPTGGGNIQYF. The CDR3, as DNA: TGCAGCGCCACCACCCCTACTGGCGGGGGAAACATTCAGTACTTC.

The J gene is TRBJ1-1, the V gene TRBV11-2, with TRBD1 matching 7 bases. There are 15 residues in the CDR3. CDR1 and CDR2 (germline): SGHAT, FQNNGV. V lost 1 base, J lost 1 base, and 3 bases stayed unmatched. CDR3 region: CASSLVEGANTEAFF. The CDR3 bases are TGTGCCAGCAGCTTAGTCGAGGGGGCGAACACTGAAGCTTTCTTT.

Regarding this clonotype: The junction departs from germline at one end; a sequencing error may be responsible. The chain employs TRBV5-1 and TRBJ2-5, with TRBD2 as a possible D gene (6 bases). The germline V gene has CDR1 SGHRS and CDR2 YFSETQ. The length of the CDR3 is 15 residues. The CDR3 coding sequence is TGCGCCAGCAGCTTGGAGGCCGGAGGGGCAGAGGCCCAGTACTTC. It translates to CASSLEAGGAEAQYF.

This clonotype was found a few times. CDR3 in amino acids: CASSQGRDTYEQYF. The CDR3 nucleotides read TGCGCCAGCAGCCAGGGCAGGGACACCTACGAGCAGTACTTC. This chain links TRBV4-3 with TRBJ2-7; perhaps TRBD1 as D (6 bases). This CDR3 region has 14 residues. V gave up 3 bases and J gave up 2 bases, with 11 bases separating them. Germline V gives CDR1 LGHNA, CDR2 YSLEER.

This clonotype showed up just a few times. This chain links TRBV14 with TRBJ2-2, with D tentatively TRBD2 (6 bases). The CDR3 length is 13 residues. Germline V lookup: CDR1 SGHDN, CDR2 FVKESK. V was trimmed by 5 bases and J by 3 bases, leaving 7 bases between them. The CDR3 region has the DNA TGTGCCAGCAGCATAGCGGACACCGGGGAGCTGTTTTTT. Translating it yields CASSIADTGELFF.

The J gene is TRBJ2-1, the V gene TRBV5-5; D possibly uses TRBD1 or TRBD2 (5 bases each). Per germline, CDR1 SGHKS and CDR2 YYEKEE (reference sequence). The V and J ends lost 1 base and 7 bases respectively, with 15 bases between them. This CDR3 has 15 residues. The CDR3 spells CASSLNLGVGNEQFF. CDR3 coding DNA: TGTGCCAGCAGCTTGAATCTGGGGGTCGGAAATGAGCAGTTCTTC.

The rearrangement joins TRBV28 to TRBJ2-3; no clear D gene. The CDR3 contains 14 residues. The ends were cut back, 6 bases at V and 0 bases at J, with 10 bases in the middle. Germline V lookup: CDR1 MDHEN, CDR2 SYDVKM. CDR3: CASSGTTSTDTQYF. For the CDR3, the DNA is TGTGCCAGCAGCGGAACTACTAGCACAGATACGCAGTATTTT.

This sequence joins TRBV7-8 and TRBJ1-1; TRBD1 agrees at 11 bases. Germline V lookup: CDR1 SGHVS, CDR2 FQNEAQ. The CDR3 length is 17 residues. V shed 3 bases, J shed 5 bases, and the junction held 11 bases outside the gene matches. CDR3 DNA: TGTGCCAGCAGCTTGCGGACAGGGGGCACCACGGGGACTGAAGCTTTCTTT. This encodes CASSLRTGGTTGTEAFF.

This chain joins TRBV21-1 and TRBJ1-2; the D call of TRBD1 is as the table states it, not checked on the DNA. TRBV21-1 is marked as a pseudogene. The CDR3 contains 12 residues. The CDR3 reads CATPDRTYGYTF. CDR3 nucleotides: TGTGCCACCCCGGACAGGACTTATGGCTACACCTTC.

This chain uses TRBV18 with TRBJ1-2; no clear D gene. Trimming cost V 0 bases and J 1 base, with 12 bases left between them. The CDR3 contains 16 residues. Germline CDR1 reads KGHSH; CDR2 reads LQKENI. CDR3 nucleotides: TGTGCCAGCTCACCACCCGACGGGTCTTATAACTATGGCTACACCTTC. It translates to CASSPPDGSYNYGYTF. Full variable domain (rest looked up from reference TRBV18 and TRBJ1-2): NAGVMQNPRHLVRRRGQEARLRCSPMKGHSHVYWYRQLPEEGLKFMVYLQKENIIDESGMPKERFSAEFPKEGPSILRIQQVVRGDSAAYFCASSPPDGSYNYGYTFGSGTRLTVV.

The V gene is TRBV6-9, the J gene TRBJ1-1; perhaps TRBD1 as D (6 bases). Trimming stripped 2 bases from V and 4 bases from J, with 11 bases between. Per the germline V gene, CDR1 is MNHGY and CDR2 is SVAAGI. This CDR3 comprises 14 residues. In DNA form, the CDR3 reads TGTGCCAGCAGTTATGGGACAATCGGCACTGAAGCTTTCTTT. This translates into CASSYGTIGTEAFF.

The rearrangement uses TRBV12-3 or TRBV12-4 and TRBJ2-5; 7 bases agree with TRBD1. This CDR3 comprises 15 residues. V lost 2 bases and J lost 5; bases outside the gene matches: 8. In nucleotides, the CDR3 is TGTGCCAGCAGTTTAAGGACAGGAGAAGGGGAGACCCAGTACTTC. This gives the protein CASSLRTGEGETQYF.

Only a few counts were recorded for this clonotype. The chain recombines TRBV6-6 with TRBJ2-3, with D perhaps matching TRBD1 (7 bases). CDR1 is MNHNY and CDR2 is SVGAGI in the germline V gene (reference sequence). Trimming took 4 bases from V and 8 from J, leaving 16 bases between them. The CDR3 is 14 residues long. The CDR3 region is CASSSNRQGGTQYF. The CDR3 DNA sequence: TGTGCCAGCAGTTCGAATCGACAGGGAGGTACGCAGTATTTT.

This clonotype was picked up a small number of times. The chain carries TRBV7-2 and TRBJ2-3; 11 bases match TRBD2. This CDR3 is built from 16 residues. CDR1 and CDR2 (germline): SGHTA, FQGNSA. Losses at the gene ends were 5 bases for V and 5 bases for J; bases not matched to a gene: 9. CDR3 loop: CASSTPTSGGLDTQYF. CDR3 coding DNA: TGTGCCAGCAGCACTCCCACTAGCGGGGGTCTAGATACGCAGTATTTT. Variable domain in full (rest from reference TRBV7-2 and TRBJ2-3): GAGVSQSPSNKVTEKGKDVELRCDPISGHTALYWYRQSLGQGLEFLIYFQGNSAPDKSGLPSDRFSAERTGGSVSTLTIQRTQQEDSAVYLCASSTPTSGGLDTQYFGPGTRLTVL.

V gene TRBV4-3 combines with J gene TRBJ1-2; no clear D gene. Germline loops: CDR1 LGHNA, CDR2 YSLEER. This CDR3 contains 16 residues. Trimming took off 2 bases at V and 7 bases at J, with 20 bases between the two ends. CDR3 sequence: CASSQRKGGSSVGYTF. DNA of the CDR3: TGCGCCAGCAGCCAAAGAAAGGGCGGTTCAAGTGTTGGCTACACCTTC.

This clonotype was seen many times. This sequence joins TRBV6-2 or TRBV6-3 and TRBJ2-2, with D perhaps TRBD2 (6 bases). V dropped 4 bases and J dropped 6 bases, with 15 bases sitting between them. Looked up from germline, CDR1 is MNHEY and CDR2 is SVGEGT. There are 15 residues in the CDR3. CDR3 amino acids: CASSWPTAGPGELFF. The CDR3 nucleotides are TGTGCCAGCAGTTGGCCTACAGCGGGTCCCGGGGAGCTGTTTTTT.

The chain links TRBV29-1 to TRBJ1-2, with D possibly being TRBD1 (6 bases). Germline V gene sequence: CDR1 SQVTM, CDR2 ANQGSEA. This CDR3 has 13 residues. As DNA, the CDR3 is TGCGTAGTCAGGGGCAGGGGATTCTATGGCTACACCTTC. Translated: CVVRGRGFYGYTF.

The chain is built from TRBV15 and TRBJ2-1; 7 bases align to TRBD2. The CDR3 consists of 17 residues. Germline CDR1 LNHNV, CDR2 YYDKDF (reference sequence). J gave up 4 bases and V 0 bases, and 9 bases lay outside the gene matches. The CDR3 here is CATSRDRLAATYNEQFF. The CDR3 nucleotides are TGTGCCACCAGCAGAGATCGGCTAGCGGCTACTTACAATGAGCAGTTCTTC.

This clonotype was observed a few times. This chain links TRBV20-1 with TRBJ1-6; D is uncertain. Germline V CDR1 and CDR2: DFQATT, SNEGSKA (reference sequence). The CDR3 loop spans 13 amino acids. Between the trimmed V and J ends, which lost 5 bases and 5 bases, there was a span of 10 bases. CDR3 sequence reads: CSASPENNSPLHF. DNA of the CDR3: TGCAGTGCTTCACCAGAGAATAATTCACCCCTCCACTTT.

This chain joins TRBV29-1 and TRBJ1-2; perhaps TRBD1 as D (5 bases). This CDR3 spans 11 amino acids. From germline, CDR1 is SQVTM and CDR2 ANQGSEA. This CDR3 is CIVGSDSGYTF. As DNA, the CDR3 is TGCATCGTCGGAAGCGACAGCGGCTACACCTTC.

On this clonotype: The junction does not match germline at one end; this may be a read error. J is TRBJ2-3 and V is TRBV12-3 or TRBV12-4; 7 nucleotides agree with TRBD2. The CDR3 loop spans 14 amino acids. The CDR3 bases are TGTGCCAGCAGTTCCCGGGAGGACACAGATGCGCAGTATTTT. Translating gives CASSSREDTDAQYF.

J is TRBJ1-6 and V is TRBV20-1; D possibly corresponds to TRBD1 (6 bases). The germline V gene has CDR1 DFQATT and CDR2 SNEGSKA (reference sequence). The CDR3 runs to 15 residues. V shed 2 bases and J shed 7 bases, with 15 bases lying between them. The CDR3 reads CSARKQGEENSPLHF. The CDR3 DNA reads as TGCAGTGCTAGAAAACAGGGAGAGGAGAATTCACCCCTCCACTTT.

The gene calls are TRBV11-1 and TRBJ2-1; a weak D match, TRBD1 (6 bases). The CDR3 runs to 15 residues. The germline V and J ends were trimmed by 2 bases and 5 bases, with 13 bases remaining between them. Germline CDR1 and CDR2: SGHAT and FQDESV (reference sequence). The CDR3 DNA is TGTGCCAGCAGCTTAAAGTGGGGGCCAGACAATGAGCAGTTCTTC. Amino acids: CASSLKWGPDNEQFF.